This passage covers 18 T cell receptor beta chains from one sample sequenced in a study of cytomegalovirus exposure and HLA in healthy donors. 13 Jbeta primers and 60 Vbeta primers were used for the PCR. The method was immunoSEQ multiplex PCR; TCRdb's version includes in-frame clones alone and lacks a portion of them. The table has 30,000 to 40,000 clones, approximately 80% seen once. Sequencing was carried out using PBMCs. The origin of the receptors is a woman aged 18-29 years in good health and CMV-seronegative.

On this clone itself: Germline and junction disagree at one end, which may indicate a read error. The chain has TRBV30 and TRBJ2-3, with D possibly matching TRBD2 (6 bases). Germline V gives CDR1 GTSNPN, CDR2 SVGIG (reference sequence). CDR3 length equals 15 residues. The CDR3 sequence: CASISRGVGTDTRYF. Written as DNA, the CDR3 is TGTGCCTCGATCTCGCGGGGCGTGGGCACAGATACGCGGTATTTT.

J is TRBJ2-7 and V is TRBV5-4; D is perhaps TRBD2 (5 bases). CDR1 is SGHNT and CDR2 is YYREEE in the germline V gene (reference sequence). The CDR3 spans 15 residues. The V end lost 0 bases, the J end lost 2 bases, and 12 bases lay between the germline ends. CDR3 nucleotide sequence: TGTGCCAGCAGCTTGGGAGCGGACGGAACCTACGAGCAGTACTTC. This translates into CASSLGADGTYEQYF.

The gene calls are TRBV30 and TRBJ2-1, with TRBD2 as a possible D gene (5 bases). This CDR3 spans 14 amino acids. The germline V gene encodes CDR1 GTSNPN and CDR2 SVGIG (reference sequence). Trimming shortened V by 1 base and J by 7 bases, and 14 bases separated the two germline ends. For the CDR3, the DNA is TGTGCCTGGAGTGGTGGGAGAGGGTTGAATGAGCAGTTCTTC. Its translation is CAWSGGRGLNEQFF.

The J gene is TRBJ2-3, the V gene TRBV6-6; TRBD2 agrees at 10 bases. V lost 6 bases to trimming and J lost 2 bases; unmatched junction nucleotides: 5. CDR3 length: 15 amino acids. CDR1 and CDR2 from the germline V gene are MNHNY and SVGAGI (reference sequence). Here the CDR3 reads CASSGSGGSTDTQYF. For the CDR3, the DNA is TGTGCCAGCAGCGGTAGCGGGGGGTCCACAGATACGCAGTATTTT.

The chain combines TRBV27 with TRBJ2-7, with 14 bases that match TRBD2. The CDR3 runs to 13 residues. The junction had 1 base not matched to a gene; V was cut back by 7 bases and J by 5 bases. Germline-derived CDR1 and CDR2 are MNHEY and SMNVEV (reference sequence). The CDR3 region has the DNA TGTGCCAGCAAGGGACTAGCGGGAGACGAGCAGTACTTC. Translating it yields CASKGLAGDEQYF.

The gene calls are TRBV10-3 and TRBJ2-7; 8 bases fit TRBD2. CDR3 length equals 12 residues. V lost 10 bases, J lost 5 bases, and 7 bases stayed unmatched. Looked up from germline, CDR1 is ENHRY and CDR2 is SYGVKD. CDR3: CATQRERDEQYF. The CDR3, as DNA: TGTGCCACTCAGCGGGAGAGGGACGAGCAGTACTTC.

The rearrangement uses TRBV15 and TRBJ1-4; D unclear. V was cut by 0 bases and J by 0 bases, with 11 bases left in between. Germline V CDR1 and CDR2: LNHNV, YYDKDF (reference sequence). The CDR3 runs to 17 residues. CDR3 in DNA: TGTGCCACCAGCAGAGAATTAATAACTTCAACTAATGAAAAACTGTTTTTT. This sequence encodes CATSRELITSTNEKLFF.

This chain links TRBV5-6 with TRBJ2-7, with 10 nucleotides matching TRBD1. From germline, CDR1 is SGHDT and CDR2 YYEEEE. With V trimmed by 3 bases and J by 2 bases, 11 bases remained unmatched. The CDR3 spans 17 residues. The CDR3 coding sequence is TGTGCCAGCAGCTACCCGGCCGGGACAGGGGTCACCTACGAGCAGTACTTC. Translation: CASSYPAGTGVTYEQYF.

V usage is TRBV19 and J usage is TRBJ2-1, with D unresolved. This CDR3 contains 13 residues. The V gene lost 4 bases and the J gene lost 4 bases, with 8 bases spanning the gap. The germline V gene encodes CDR1 LNHDA and CDR2 SQIVND (reference sequence). CDR3 residues: CASSTTSYNEQFF. The CDR3 region has the DNA TGTGCCAGTAGTACCACAAGTTACAATGAGCAGTTCTTC.

This chain uses TRBV30 with TRBJ2-1; 9 bases map to TRBD2. The junction had 6 bases not matched to a gene; V was cut back by 5 bases and J by 7 bases. CDR3 length: 13 amino acids. Germline V gene data show CDR1 as GTSNPN and CDR2 as SVGIG (reference sequence). CDR3 residues: CAWEGLAGNEQFF. The CDR3 DNA reads as TGTGCCTGGGAGGGACTAGCAGGGAATGAGCAGTTCTTC.

This chain links TRBV27 with TRBJ2-1; D possibly corresponds to TRBD1 (5 bases). CDR1 is MNHEY, CDR2 SMNVEV, per germline (reference sequence). This CDR3 has 12 residues. Deletions cut 1 base from V and 8 bases from J, with 6 bases between. The CDR3 sequence: CASSLLGDEQFF. The DNA for the CDR3 is TGTGCCAGCAGTTTATTAGGGGATGAGCAGTTCTTC.

This clone was found a few times. This chain uses TRBV10-3 with TRBJ1-2; the match to TRBD1 covers 8 bases. This CDR3 has 15 residues. Losses at the gene ends were 0 bases for V and 2 bases for J; bases not matched to a gene: 2. Germline CDR1 reads ENHRY; CDR2 reads SYGVKD. DNA for the CDR3: TGTGCCATCAGTGAGTCTTGGACAGGGAACTATGGCTACACCTTC. Encoded protein: CAISESWTGNYGYTF.

This sequence joins TRBV5-1 and TRBJ1-1; 7 positions agree with TRBD1. The germline CDR1 and CDR2 sequences are SGHRS and YFSETQ. The CDR3 runs 15 residues. The trim removed 5 bases at V and 4 bases at J, leaving 11 bases unmatched. The CDR3 spells CASRLATGARTEAFF. The CDR3 coding sequence is TGCGCCAGCAGACTGGCAACAGGGGCTCGCACTGAAGCTTTCTTT.

The V call is TRBV5-4, the J call TRBJ2-2, with TRBD2 matching over 8 bases. The CDR3 has 16 residues. Trimming at V came to 0 bases and at J to 4 bases, leaving 5 bases not matched to a gene. CDR1 and CDR2 (germline): SGHNT, YYREEE (reference sequence). The CDR3 nucleotides are TGTGCCAGCAGCTTGGCGGGTAGCGGGATCACCGGGGAGCTGTTTTTT. It specifies CASSLAGSGITGELFF.

This clone was picked up one time. The V gene is TRBV7-9, the J gene TRBJ1-6; 10 bases fit TRBD1. Germline loops: CDR1 SEHNR, CDR2 FQNEAQ (reference sequence). The CDR3 has 17 amino acids. J gave up 6 bases and V 2 bases, and 7 bases lay outside the gene matches. This chain's CDR3 is CASSLFGTGEFNSPLHF. CDR3 DNA: TGTGCCAGCAGCTTATTTGGGACAGGGGAATTTAATTCACCCCTCCACTTT.

CDR3 loop: CASSPKLLAGGNHEQYF. DNA for the CDR3: TGTGCCAGCAGCCCAAAACTACTAGCGGGAGGTAACCACGAGCAGTACTTC. The chain couples TRBV7-2 to TRBJ2-5, with 12 bases fitting TRBD2. Gene TRBJ2-7 matches the end of the DNA better, so the J call may be wrong. CDR1 and CDR2 from the germline V gene are SGHTA and FQGNSA. The CDR3 spans 17 residues.

The chain has TRBV7-9 and TRBJ1-2; 12 nucleotides match TRBD1. Germline values: CDR1 SEHNR, CDR2 FQNEAQ (reference sequence). Germline trimming cut 3 bases from V and 5 bases from J; bases unmatched to any gene: 4. This CDR3 comprises 15 residues. This CDR3 reads CASSLGQGAVYGYTF. DNA of the CDR3: TGTGCCAGCAGCTTGGGACAGGGGGCGGTTTATGGCTACACCTTC.

The chain links TRBV7-8 to TRBJ2-5; tentatively, D is TRBD1 (5 bases). Germline V gene sequence: CDR1 SGHVS, CDR2 FQNEAQ. CDR3 length: 15 amino acids. Between the trimmed V and J ends, which lost 1 base and 5 bases, there was a span of 14 bases. The CDR3 reads CASSLVPKGWETQYF. DNA of the CDR3: TGTGCCAGCAGCTTAGTCCCAAAGGGGTGGGAGACCCAGTACTTC.